Each of the 29 T cell receptor beta chains below was sequenced from the same sample in a study of control samples from healthy donors and cancer patients. The data were produced by immunoSEQ multiplex PCR, yet TCRdb's version contains in-frame clones alone and is incomplete. This repertoire shows tens of thousands of clones, approximately 90% found once; its top ten account for over 1.5%. The specimen sequenced was PBMCs. The receptors shown here come from a woman aged 55-69 years with head and neck cancer.

This chain joins TRBV5-8 and TRBJ2-3; 11 bases fit TRBD2. The CDR3 contains 16 residues. Trimming at V came to 4 bases and at J to 1 base, leaving 5 bases not matched to a gene. Germline-derived CDR1 and CDR2 are SGHTS and YDEGEE. The CDR3 region is CASSRGTSGRTDTQYF. CDR3 sequence (DNA): TGTGCCAGCAGCCGAGGGACTAGCGGACGCACAGATACGCAGTATTTT.

This sequence joins TRBV28 and TRBJ2-5; D possibly corresponds to TRBD2 (5 bases). The CDR3 sequence is 13 residues long. Trimming removed 7 bases from V and 1 base from J, with 10 bases in between. Germline V CDR1 and CDR2: MDHEN, SYDVKM. CDR3 DNA sequence: TGTGCCAGCACGGCTGGACTCCAAGAGACCCAGTACTTC. This encodes CASTAGLQETQYF.

The chain joins TRBV30 to TRBJ2-7; no clear D gene. Germline-derived CDR1 and CDR2 are GTSNPN and SVGIG (reference sequence). This CDR3 is 14 amino acids long. Trimming took off 0 bases at V and 4 bases at J, with 13 bases between the two ends. The CDR3 region is CAWSVKGLAYEQYF. Written as DNA, the CDR3 is TGTGCCTGGAGTGTAAAGGGTTTGGCGTACGAGCAGTACTTC.

The genes are TRBV27 and TRBJ2-7, with a tentative D call TRBD1 (5 bases). The CDR3 contains 17 residues. The germline V gene has CDR1 MNHEY and CDR2 SMNVEV (reference sequence). The V end was cut by 6 bases, the J end by 3 bases, with 24 bases between. CDR3 DNA: TGTGCCAGCAGACCCAACCCCGCCAGGGCTTACAACTACGAGCAGTACTTC. It is translated as CASRPNPARAYNYEQYF.

The J gene is TRBJ2-7, the V gene TRBV6-2 or TRBV6-3, with TRBD2 as a possible D gene (5 bases). Germline CDR1 is MNHEY and CDR2 is SVGEGT. The CDR3 has 13 residues. The V end lost 4 bases, the J end lost 4 bases, and 11 bases lay between the germline ends. The CDR3 DNA sequence: TGTGCCAGCAGTTCCCAACGGGGATACGAGCAGTACTTC. It codes for CASSSQRGYEQYF.

The rearrangement joins TRBV18 to TRBJ2-7, with no clear D. Trimming pared 3 bases from V and 2 bases from J, leaving 11 bases between. CDR1 KGHSH and CDR2 LQKENI come from the germline V gene. The CDR3 is 14 residues long. The CDR3 bases are TGTGCCAGCTCACCTGTGCTCTCTACCTACGAGCAGTACTTC. It yields the protein CASSPVLSTYEQYF.

The chain combines TRBV6-1 with TRBJ2-2; weak D call: TRBD2 (6 bases). Germline-derived CDR1 and CDR2 are MNHNS and SASEGT. CDR3 length: 16 residues. The germline V and J ends were trimmed by 0 bases and 4 bases, with 12 bases remaining between them. The CDR3 protein is CASSEARQGGTGELFF. The DNA for the CDR3 is TGTGCCAGCAGTGAAGCCAGGCAGGGAGGCACCGGGGAGCTGTTTTTT.

The sample holds one count of this clone. The chain couples TRBV5-5 to TRBJ2-1; TRBD2 agrees at 9 bases. There are 18 residues in the CDR3. With 0 bases clipped from V and 1 base from J, the junction kept 8 bases outside the gene matches. The germline V gene has CDR1 SGHKS and CDR2 YYEKEE (reference sequence). DNA of the CDR3: TGTGCCAGCAGCTTGGTTGGTAGCGGGAGCGGTTCCTACAATGAGCAGTTCTTC. It translates to CASSLVGSGSGSYNEQFF.

A few counts support this clone. V is TRBV4-2 and J is TRBJ2-5; D ambiguous. The germline V and J ends were trimmed by 4 bases and 1 base, with 16 bases remaining between them. Germline CDR1 and CDR2: LGHNA and YNFKEQ. The CDR3 contains 16 residues. CDR3 loop: CASSRVGGSPQETQYF. For the CDR3, the DNA is TGTGCCAGCAGCCGAGTAGGTGGAAGCCCCCAAGAGACCCAGTACTTC.

This clone has just one count. The chain employs TRBV2 and TRBJ2-3; no definite D call. CDR3 length equals 13 residues. The germline CDR1 and CDR2 sequences are SNHLY and FYNNEI. Trimming removed 7 bases from V and 2 bases from J, with 10 bases in between. The CDR3 coding sequence is TGTGCCAGCAACGGGTTCAACACAGATACGCAGTATTTT. As protein: CASNGFNTDTQYF. Full variable domain (outside the CDR3, taken from reference TRBV2 and TRBJ2-3): EPEVTQTPSHQVTQMGQEVILRCVPISNHLYFYWYRQILGQKVEFLVSFYNNEISEKSEIFDDQFSVERPDGSNFTLKIRSTKLEDSAMYFCASNGFNTDTQYFGPGTRLTVL.

V usage is TRBV7-7 and J usage is TRBJ2-3; unclear D gene. The germline V and J ends were trimmed by 2 bases and 0 bases, with 6 bases remaining between them. This CDR3 has 14 residues. Germline V lookup: CDR1 SSHAT, CDR2 FNYEAQ (reference sequence). CDR3 bases: TGTGCCAGCAGCTTACAAGGGAGCACAGATACGCAGTATTTT. It encodes CASSLQGSTDTQYF.

The V gene is TRBV5-4, the J gene TRBJ2-5, with D hard to call. Trimming pared 0 bases from V and 1 base from J, leaving 7 bases between. Germline V gene sequence: CDR1 SGHNT, CDR2 YYREEE (reference sequence). This CDR3 has 14 residues. CDR3 DNA sequence: TGTGCCAGCAGCTTGGACGGTTTCCAAGAGACCCAGTACTTC. Protein product: CASSLDGFQETQYF.

The J gene is TRBJ1-1, the V gene TRBV30; no clear D. Per the germline V gene, CDR1 is GTSNPN and CDR2 is SVGIG (reference sequence). The V and J ends lost 0 bases and 0 bases respectively, with 11 bases between them. This CDR3 region has 15 residues. CDR3: CAWSVRTHLNTEAFF. The CDR3 DNA is TGTGCCTGGAGTGTACGGACTCACCTGAACACTGAAGCTTTCTTT.

This clone was counted once. This chain uses TRBV6-2 or TRBV6-3 with TRBJ1-3; TRBD1 aligns across 7 bases. The CDR3 length is 17 residues. Germline-derived CDR1 and CDR2 are MNHEY and SVGEGT. The ends lost 5 bases at V and 0 bases at J; junction bases unmatched: 10. CDR3 loop: CASSLDRTGSSGNTIYF. The CDR3 region has the DNA TGTGCCAGCAGTCTGGACCGGACAGGAAGCTCTGGAAACACCATATATTTT.

V is TRBV10-3 and J is TRBJ2-1, with 8 bases lining up with TRBD2. V dropped 6 bases and J dropped 7; count of bases not matched to a gene: 5. CDR1 is ENHRY, CDR2 SYGVKD, per germline. This CDR3 contains 13 residues. The CDR3 sequence: CAIRTSAGNEQFF. The CDR3 region has the DNA TGTGCCATCAGGACTAGCGCCGGGAATGAGCAGTTCTTC.

The chain links TRBV28 to TRBJ2-7; D is unclear. This CDR3 has 15 amino acids. Germline assignment: CDR1 MDHEN and CDR2 SYDVKM. The V gene lost 5 bases and the J gene lost 0 bases, with 14 bases spanning the gap. The CDR3 loop is CASSLDRANSYEQYF. For the CDR3, the DNA is TGTGCCAGCAGTCTGGATCGGGCGAACTCCTACGAGCAGTACTTC.

Only one count was recorded for this clone. The chain links TRBV19 to TRBJ2-5, with 9 nucleotides matching TRBD1. The V and J ends lost 5 bases and 0 bases, in that order; junction bases with no gene match: 4. The length of the CDR3 is 15 residues. The germline V gene encodes CDR1 LNHDA and CDR2 SQIVND (reference sequence). The CDR3 DNA is TGTGCCAGTAGTGATGGGACAGGGTACCAAGAGACCCAGTACTTC. It translates to CASSDGTGYQETQYF.

The rearrangement uses TRBV18 and TRBJ2-7; D is possibly TRBD2 (5 bases). The CDR3 is 13 amino acids. Trimming shortened V by 3 bases and J by 3 bases, and 9 bases separated the two germline ends. Germline V CDR1 and CDR2: KGHSH, LQKENI. The chain's CDR3 is CASSPAAGYEQYF. The CDR3 DNA is TGTGCCAGCTCACCCGCGGCGGGCTACGAGCAGTACTTC. Using reference TRBV18 and TRBJ2-7 for the parts outside the CDR3, the full variable domain is NAGVMQNPRHLVRRRGQEARLRCSPMKGHSHVYWYRQLPEEGLKFMVYLQKENIIDESGMPKERFSAEFPKEGPSILRIQQVVRGDSAAYFCASSPAAGYEQYFGPGTRLTVT.

The chain links TRBV7-9 to TRBJ1-6, with 9 bases identical to TRBD1. The CDR3 totals 15 residues. The V segment lost 7 bases and the J segment 5 bases; nucleotides outside the gene matches: 6. CDR1 and CDR2 (germline): SEHNR, FQNEAQ (reference sequence). Here the CDR3 DNA reads TGTGCCAGCACCCGTTACAGGGGGCATAATTCACCCCTCCACTTT. Residues: CASTRYRGHNSPLHF.

This chain connects TRBV4-2 to TRBJ2-7; 9 bases fit TRBD2. Germline CDR1 is LGHNA and CDR2 is YNFKEQ. V gave up 1 base and J gave up 2 bases; unmatched junction bases: 6. The CDR3 has 16 residues. CDR3 sequence (DNA): TGTGCCAGCAGCCAAGCGGCGGGAGGGAACCCCTACGAGCAGTACTTC. Amino acids: CASSQAAGGNPYEQYF.

The genes are TRBV24-1 and TRBJ2-1; possibly TRBD2 for D (6 bases). The CDR3 loop spans 17 amino acids. Trimming pared 3 bases from V and 3 bases from J, leaving 17 bases between. The germline V gene has CDR1 KGHDR and CDR2 SFDVKD. The CDR3 region is CATSDNWPGVGYNEQFF. CDR3 coding DNA: TGTGCCACCAGTGATAACTGGCCGGGAGTTGGCTACAATGAGCAGTTCTTC.

V gene TRBV24-1 combines with J gene TRBJ1-1, with a possible D match to TRBD1 (6 bases). Germline values: CDR1 KGHDR, CDR2 SFDVKD. The CDR3 length is 14 residues. V was cut by 5 bases and J by 1 base, with 10 bases left in between. CDR3 in amino acids: CATSAQGRNTEAFF. CDR3 sequence (DNA): TGTGCCACCAGTGCACAGGGAAGGAACACTGAAGCTTTCTTT.

The chain has TRBV5-1 and TRBJ1-3, with D maybe TRBD1 (5 bases). CDR3 size: 14 residues. V was shortened by 4 bases and J by 4 bases, with 12 bases between the two germline ends. The germline CDR1 and CDR2 sequences are SGHRS and YFSETQ. In nucleotides, the CDR3 is TGCGCCAGCAGCGTGGACGGGGCAGGAAACACCATATATTTT. Translating gives CASSVDGAGNTIYF. The entire variable domain, with the rest obtained from reference TRBV5-1 and TRBJ1-3, is as follows: KAGVTQTPRYLIKTRGQQVTLSCSPISGHRSVSWYQQTPGQGLQFLFEYFSETQRNKGNFPGRFSGRQFSNSRSEMNVSTLELGDSALYLCASSVDGAGNTIYFGEGSWLTVV.

The chain carries TRBV4-2 and TRBJ1-1; 9 nucleotides line up with TRBD1. J gave up 6 bases and V 1 base, and 12 bases lay outside the gene matches. The germline gives CDR1 LGHNA, CDR2 YNFKEQ. There are 17 residues in the CDR3. As DNA, the CDR3 is TGTGCCAGCAGCCAAGGAAACTTCCCGGGACAGGGTGCTGAAGCTTTCTTT. It yields the protein CASSQGNFPGQGAEAFF.

The chain is built from TRBV9 and TRBJ2-7; D call uncertain. Germline CDR1 and CDR2: SGDLS and YYNGEE. The CDR3 sequence is 12 residues long. V lost 5 bases, J lost 2 bases, and 8 bases lay in between. The CDR3 protein is CASRMGPYEQYF. CDR3 nucleotide sequence: TGTGCCAGCAGGATGGGCCCCTACGAGCAGTACTTC.

The chain is built from TRBV5-6 and TRBJ2-7, with TRBD2 as a possible D gene (5 bases). V was cut by 5 bases and J by 3 bases, with 15 bases left in between. Germline CDR1 and CDR2: SGHDT and YYEEEE. CDR3 length equals 14 residues. The CDR3 sequence is CASRRFGVLYEQYF. In DNA, the CDR3 is TGTGCCAGCAGACGATTCGGGGTACTCTACGAGCAGTACTTC. The entire variable domain, with the rest obtained from reference TRBV5-6 and TRBJ2-7, is as follows: DAGVTQSPTHLIKTRGQQVTLRCSPKSGHDTVSWYQQALGQGPQFIFQYYEEEERQRGNFPDRFSGHQFPNYSSELNVNALLLGDSALYLCASRRFGVLYEQYFGPGTRLTVT.

V gene TRBV12-5 combines with J gene TRBJ2-7; no reliable D call. The CDR3 is made up of 14 amino acids. Trimming removed 2 bases at V and 2 bases at J, with 10 bases between. From germline, CDR1 is LGHNT and CDR2 FRNRAP. CDR3 DNA sequence: TGTGCTAGTGGTTTGAAGACTGGGCCCTACGAGCAGTACTTC. Its protein product is CASGLKTGPYEQYF.

The chain recombines TRBV19 with TRBJ2-7; 10 positions agree with TRBD1. CDR3 size: 15 residues. Trimming took 1 base from V and 6 from J; bases not matched to a gene: 6. Germline-derived CDR1 and CDR2 are LNHDA and SQIVND (reference sequence). For the CDR3, the DNA is TGTGCCAGTAGTATAGTGGGGGACAGGGGACGCGAGCAGTACTTC. Translating gives CASSIVGDRGREQYF.

The rearrangement uses TRBV6-5 and TRBJ2-5, with D perhaps matching TRBD1 (6 bases). Germline values: CDR1 MNHEY, CDR2 SVGAGI. The V gene lost 7 bases and the J gene lost 4 bases, with 16 bases spanning the gap. This CDR3 comprises 14 residues. The CDR3 coding sequence is TGTGCCAGCACTCCGACAGGCCTGGCAGAGACCCAGTACTTC. Encoded protein: CASTPTGLAETQYF.